Shown below are 18 T cell receptor beta chains from a single sample sequenced in a study of regulatory T cells in long-lasting Graves disease. Relying on iRepertoire HTBI primers and Arm-PCR of CDR3 regions, the team built TCR beta libraries. One entry per CDR3 protein results from TCRdb running MiXCR on the multiplex PCR reads. This table has under 450,000 distinct CDR3 sequences, 15% to 20% appearing once. Time point noted: newly diagnosed GD, antithyroid drugs for less than 3 months. Preparation of the TCR library used RNA extracted from PBMCs. The sample was also reused in another study, on T cells in Graves' hyperthyroidism and ophthalmopathy.

Sequenced material: peripheral blood mononuclear cells (PBMCs), taken at new diagnosis, from a patient treated with antithyroid drugs. These receptors originate from a woman younger than 30 with Graves disease.

With respect to this clonotype: This sequence may be a read error, since a much larger clone differs from it by one base. This chain joins TRBV10-3 and TRBJ2-5; D remains ambiguous. The V gene lost 5 bases and the J gene lost 5 bases, with 9 bases spanning the gap. The germline V gene encodes CDR1 ENHRY and CDR2 SYGVKD. CDR3 length equals 12 residues. CDR3 sequence: CAISPGRETQYF. CDR3 sequence (DNA): TGTGCCATCAGTCCCGGTCGGGAGACCCAGTACTTC.

This clonotype was counted between two and nine times. This rearrangement joins TRBV5-1 to TRBJ2-1; 7 nucleotides line up with TRBD1. The CDR3 has 17 residues. Germline V gene lookup returns CDR1 SGHRS and CDR2 YFSETQ. V trimming: 4 bases; J trimming: 5 bases; junction bases outside the gene matches: 15. CDR3 nucleotides: TGCGCCAGCAGCATTAACAGGGGTTCTTCAGTCAACAATGAGCAGTTCTTC. Its protein product is CASSINRGSSVNNEQFF. Full variable domain (rest looked up from reference TRBV5-1 and TRBJ2-1): KAGVTQTPRYLIKTRGQQVTLSCSPISGHRSVSWYQQTPGQGLQFLFEYFSETQRNKGNFPGRFSGRQFSNSRSEMNVSTLELGDSALYLCASSINRGSSVNNEQFFGPGTRLTVL.

The genes are TRBV6-4 and TRBJ1-1; D ambiguous. This CDR3 is 14 amino acids long. In germline, CDR1 is MRHNA, CDR2 SNTAGT. The V end lost 0 bases, the J end lost 1 base, and 6 bases lay between the germline ends. The CDR3 region has the DNA TGTGCCAGCAGTGACTCTAATAGGAACACTGAAGCTTTCTTT. Translated, it gives CASSDSNRNTEAFF.

J is TRBJ2-5 and V is TRBV4-1; 13 bases agree with TRBD2. Germline V gene data show CDR1 as MGHRA and CDR2 as YSYEKL. Trimming took 3 bases from V and 5 from J; bases not matched to a gene: 6. The CDR3 spans 16 residues. CDR3 loop: CASSHQLAGGLETQYF. As DNA, the CDR3 is TGCGCCAGCAGCCACCAACTAGCGGGGGGGCTGGAGACCCAGTACTTC.

This clonotype was seen more than once but under ten times. The chain carries TRBV6-5 and TRBJ1-4; D gene uncertain. Trimming cost V 0 bases and J 8 bases, with 4 bases left between them. Germline V CDR1 and CDR2: MNHEY, SVGAGI. The CDR3 contains 12 residues. CDR3 sequence: CASSYSTEKLFF. As DNA, the CDR3 is TGTGCCAGCAGTTACTCAACCGAAAAACTGTTTTTT.

This clonotype has just a few counts. J is TRBJ1-4 and V is TRBV10-2; TRBD1 agrees at 9 bases. V was clipped by 6 bases and J by 8 bases; unmatched bases: 7. CDR1 and CDR2 (germline): WSHSY, SAAADI. This CDR3 contains 14 residues. The CDR3 region has the DNA TGCGCCAGCAGGAAGGACAGGGGTGAGGAAAAACTGTTTTTT. Translation: CASRKDRGEEKLFF.

This clonotype came up many times. This rearrangement joins TRBV11-2 to TRBJ2-3; D call uncertain. Trimming left V 4 bases short and J 0 bases short, with 14 bases between. The CDR3 contains 16 residues. In germline, CDR1 is SGHAT, CDR2 FQNNGV. This CDR3 reads CASSSTDFSSTDTQYF. CDR3 nucleotides: TGTGCCAGCAGCTCAACTGACTTTTCAAGCACAGATACGCAGTATTTT.

This clonotype has ten or more counts. The chain has TRBV11-2 and TRBJ1-6, with TRBD1 matching over 9 bases. Looked up from germline, CDR1 is SGHAT and CDR2 is FQNNGV. This CDR3 has 13 amino acids. The V segment lost 8 bases and the J segment 7 bases; nucleotides outside the gene matches: 3. The CDR3 bases are TGTGCCAGCTCCGACAGGGGGAATTCACCCCTCCACTTT. It encodes CASSDRGNSPLHF.

The genes are TRBV10-2 and TRBJ1-6, with a weak D call TRBD1 (5 bases). Germline-derived CDR1 and CDR2 are WSHSY and SAAADI. Trimming left V 6 bases short and J 10 bases short, with 16 bases between. The CDR3 has 14 residues. The CDR3 reads CASREPGDGSPLHF. The CDR3 DNA is TGCGCCAGCAGGGAGCCGGGGGATGGATCACCCCTCCACTTT.

This clonotype occurred many times. The rearrangement joins TRBV10-3 to TRBJ2-7; D gene ambiguous. CDR1 is ENHRY and CDR2 is SYGVKD in the germline V gene. V was cut by 8 bases and J by 4 bases, with 12 bases left in between. This CDR3 region has 12 residues. The CDR3 loop is CAISGMAYEQYF. The DNA of the CDR3 is TGTGCCATCTCTGGTATGGCGTACGAGCAGTACTTC.

This clonotype has ten or more counts. The chain uses TRBV20-1 and TRBJ1-5, with a tentative D call TRBD1 (5 bases). The length of the CDR3 is 14 residues. From germline, CDR1 is DFQATT and CDR2 SNEGSKA (reference sequence). V lost 1 base and J lost 4, with 11 bases in between. The chain's CDR3 is CSARVGGTNQPQHF. In nucleotides, the CDR3 is TGCAGTGCTAGAGTCGGGGGGACTAATCAGCCCCAGCATTTT.

In DNA, the CDR3 is TGTGCCAGCAGTGGTCAGGGGATCCGACCTCATGAAAAACTGTTTTTT. Translating gives CASSGQGIRPHEKLFF. The V and J genes are TRBV2 and TRBJ1-4; a weak D match, TRBD1 (6 bases). The CDR3 is 16 residues long. CDR1 is SNHLY and CDR2 is FYNNEI in the germline V gene. Trimming took 4 bases from V and 6 from J, leaving 18 bases between them.

This clonotype was found once. The chain has TRBV30 and TRBJ2-3; TRBD2 matches 9 bases. The CDR3 has 15 residues. Germline V gene lookup returns CDR1 GTSNPN and CDR2 SVGIG (reference sequence). The trim removed 0 bases at V and 2 bases at J, leaving 3 bases unmatched. The CDR3, as DNA: TGTGCCTGGAGTGTACGCGGGAGGGTCACAGATACGCAGTATTTT. The encoded protein is CAWSVRGRVTDTQYF.

This clonotype came up a few times. The chain has TRBV27 and TRBJ2-3; D remains ambiguous. Germline V lookup: CDR1 MNHEY, CDR2 SMNVEV (reference sequence). The length of the CDR3 is 11 residues. V dropped 3 bases and J dropped 7 bases, with 5 bases sitting between them. CDR3 amino acids: CASSFVNTQYF. The DNA for the CDR3 is TGTGCCAGCAGTTTCGTGAATACGCAGTATTTT.

This clonotype was counted at least ten times. The DNA for the CDR3 is TGCAGTGCTAGTGTGAGGTTCGGTCGTGAATCGGGGTTCGGGACCTTC. It encodes CSASVRFGRESGFGTF. The chain recombines TRBV20-1 with TRBJ1-2; unclear D gene. V dropped 3 bases and J dropped 14 bases, with 31 bases sitting between them. CDR1 and CDR2 (germline): DFQATT, SNEGSKA (reference sequence). The CDR3 contains 16 residues.

The sample holds one count of this clonotype. With a much larger clone just one base away, this may be a read error. J is TRBJ2-5 and V is TRBV11-2; 10 bases match TRBD1. Germline loops: CDR1 SGHAT, CDR2 FQNNGV. V lost 5 bases to trimming and J lost 11 bases; unmatched junction nucleotides: 14. CDR3 length: 15 amino acids. Here the CDR3 DNA reads TGTGCCAGCAGCCCGGGACAGGGGAGGCCCAATGAGCAGTACTTC. Translation gives CASSPGQGRPNEQYF.

The V call is TRBV28, the J call TRBJ1-1; D is uncertain. Germline-derived CDR1 and CDR2 are MDHEN and SYDVKM. Trimming took 5 bases from V and 3 from J, leaving 13 bases between them. The CDR3 is made up of 14 amino acids. The CDR3 loop reads CASSPARGHTEAFF. CDR3 bases: TGTGCCAGCAGTCCCGCCAGAGGGCACACTGAAGCTTTCTTT.

This clonotype was counted many times. As DNA, the CDR3 is TGTGCCAGCAGCGTAGGGGCAGATACGCAGTATTTT. It specifies CASSVGADTQYF. This chain joins TRBV2 and TRBJ2-3; a weak D match, TRBD1 (5 bases). This CDR3 is 12 amino acids long. Germline-derived CDR1 and CDR2 are SNHLY and FYNNEI. Trimming took off 6 bases at V and 4 bases at J, with 8 bases between the two ends.